The 20 T cell receptor beta chains below were found in one sample sequenced in a study of T cells in Graves' hyperthyroidism and ophthalmopathy. Using RNA transcripts as the source, TCR beta CDR3 regions were amplified. When the TCR CDR3 underwent first-round RT-PCR, the HTBI primer set was used. TCRdb called the multiplex PCR reads again in MiXCR, with one record for every CDR3 protein. The table records about 640,000 distinct CDR3 sequences, less than 25% of them present only once. The sequenced material came from blood. Receptor source: a man younger than 40 with Graves' ophthalmopathy.

V gene TRBV19 combines with J gene TRBJ2-7; 8 nucleotides line up with TRBD2. Germline V gene sequence: CDR1 LNHDA, CDR2 SQIVND (reference sequence). Unmatched junction bases numbered 15, after V lost 6 bases and J lost 2 bases. This CDR3 contains 17 residues. The CDR3 DNA follows: TGTGCCAGTAGCAGGGGCCTTAGAGCGGGAGAACCCTACGAGCAGTACTTC. This translates into CASSRGLRAGEPYEQYF.

This clonotype was detected a few times. This chain uses TRBV5-1 with TRBJ1-5; D perhaps matches TRBD1 (6 bases). Germline V gives CDR1 SGHRS, CDR2 YFSETQ. The CDR3 consists of 16 residues. V lost 2 bases, J lost 6 bases, and 18 bases lay in between. The CDR3 protein is CASSLGPRGQGQPQHF. The CDR3 bases are TGCGCCAGCAGCTTAGGCCCCCGGGGGCAAGGTCAGCCCCAGCATTTT.

This clonotype has a handful of counts. The chain couples TRBV28 to TRBJ2-3, with a possible D match to TRBD1 (8 bases). Germline V gene sequence: CDR1 MDHEN, CDR2 SYDVKM. The CDR3 extends over 16 amino acids. Trimming took off 6 bases at V and 5 bases at J, with 21 bases between the two ends. This CDR3 is CASRTGVAGPRDTQYF. CDR3 nucleotide sequence: TGTGCCAGCAGGACAGGGGTAGCGGGCCCCCGAGATACGCAGTATTTT.

The chain combines TRBV4-1 with TRBJ1-2, with no clear D. The CDR3 covers 15 residues. Germline lookup yields CDR1 MGHRA and CDR2 YSYEKL. V lost 3 bases and J lost 4, with 15 bases in between. The CDR3 loop reads CASSQTVGKVYGYTF. DNA of the CDR3: TGCGCCAGCAGCCAGACCGTGGGAAAGGTCTATGGCTACACCTTC.

The chain combines TRBV19 with TRBJ1-3; D gene uncertain. Trimming left V 5 bases short and J 0 bases short, with 14 bases between. Germline CDR1 reads LNHDA; CDR2 reads SQIVND (reference sequence). This CDR3 region has 16 residues. The CDR3 coding sequence is TGTGCCAGTAGTGGGCGAGGGCGGCGCTCTGGAAACACCATATATTTT. This codes for CASSGRGRRSGNTIYF.

This clonotype was recorded many times. This chain links TRBV11-2 with TRBJ2-7, with D perhaps matching TRBD2 (5 bases). Germline values: CDR1 SGHAT, CDR2 FQNNGV. The V and J ends lost 0 bases and 5 bases respectively, with 8 bases between them. This CDR3 region has 13 residues. The CDR3 nucleotides are TGTGCCAGCAGCTTAGAGCCGGGAAACGAGCAGTACTTC. Translating gives CASSLEPGNEQYF.

This clonotype appeared a few times. The junction does not match germline at one end; this may be a read error. The chain has TRBV7-7 and TRBJ1-1; D is unresolved. Germline V lookup: CDR1 SSHAT, CDR2 FNYEAQ (reference sequence). The CDR3 covers 13 residues. CDR3 residues: CASSANKNTEAFF. The CDR3 bases are TGTGCTAGCAGCGCTAACAAGAACACTGAAGCTTTCTTT.

This clonotype was observed a few times. The chain carries TRBV12-5 and TRBJ2-2, with TRBD1 identical over 10 bases. Germline loops: CDR1 LGHNT, CDR2 FRNRAP. Trimming took 0 bases from V and 6 from J; bases not matched to a gene: 4. The CDR3 runs to 16 residues. CDR3 nucleotide sequence: TGTGCTAGTGGTTTGGTACAAGGACAGGGGGCCGGGGAGCTGTTTTTT. Its translation is CASGLVQGQGAGELFF.

This clonotype appeared a few times. The rearrangement links TRBV5-1 to TRBJ2-5; D perhaps matches TRBD1 (6 bases). Germline CDR1 and CDR2: SGHRS and YFSETQ. Trimming removed 0 bases at V and 2 bases at J, with 11 bases between. The CDR3 consists of 15 residues. In DNA form, the CDR3 reads TGCGCCAGCAGCTTGGAGGGACAATTTCAAGAGACCCAGTACTTC. It is translated as CASSLEGQFQETQYF.

In this sample, this clonotype turned up a few times. The chain joins TRBV3-1 to TRBJ2-1; D possibly corresponds to TRBD2 (5 bases). The CDR3 contains 14 residues. V lost 2 bases, J lost 7 bases, and 12 bases lay in between. Germline values: CDR1 LGHDT, CDR2 YNNKEL (reference sequence). The CDR3 DNA reads TGTGCCAGCAGCCAATCCTTACTAGGTAATGAGCAGTTCTTC. It is translated as CASSQSLLGNEQFF.

This clonotype appeared many times. This chain joins TRBV7-2 and TRBJ2-7; 9 nucleotides match TRBD2. This CDR3 comprises 14 residues. The junction had 5 bases not matched to a gene; V was cut back by 5 bases and J by 3 bases. Looked up from germline, CDR1 is SGHTA and CDR2 is FQGNSA. DNA of the CDR3: TGTGCCAGCAGCACCTCTAGCGGGAACTACGAGCAGTACTTC. The encoded protein is CASSTSSGNYEQYF.

This clonotype showed up just a few times. The chain couples TRBV9 to TRBJ1-5; D gene ambiguous. Deletions cut 4 bases from V and 5 bases from J, with 16 bases between. Per the germline V gene, CDR1 is SGDLS and CDR2 is YYNGEE. The CDR3 has 15 residues. The CDR3: CASSPSGGVDQPQHF. Written as DNA, the CDR3 is TGTGCCAGCAGCCCCTCCGGCGGCGTTGATCAGCCCCAGCATTTT.

This clonotype was detected ten times or more. The V gene is TRBV5-1, the J gene TRBJ1-1; D may be TRBD1 (5 bases). Germline V gene sequence: CDR1 SGHRS, CDR2 YFSETQ. V gave up 6 bases and J gave up 6 bases, with 12 bases separating them. The CDR3 covers 12 residues. The DNA for the CDR3 is TGCGCCAGCATGGGACGGGGGGCTGAAGCTTTCTTT. The encoded protein is CASMGRGAEAFF.

This clonotype was seen a few times. The CDR3, as DNA: TGTGCCATCAGTGAGGCTAGCGGGGAGCTGTTTTTT. Its translation is CAISEASGELFF. V usage is TRBV10-3 and J usage is TRBJ2-2; no clear D. This CDR3 is 12 amino acids long. The V and J ends lost 2 bases and 7 bases respectively, with 5 bases between them. Looked up from germline, CDR1 is ENHRY and CDR2 is SYGVKD.

This clonotype was seen a handful of times. The V call is TRBV5-1, the J call TRBJ1-1; tentatively, D is TRBD1 (6 bases). The germline V gene encodes CDR1 SGHRS and CDR2 YFSETQ. CDR3 length equals 15 residues. V was clipped by 4 bases and J by 3 bases, with 16 bases between them. CDR3 protein: CASSPYRVGYTEAFF. CDR3 coding DNA: TGCGCCAGCAGCCCCTACAGGGTAGGGTACACTGAAGCTTTCTTT.

The V call is TRBV12-3 or TRBV12-4, the J call TRBJ2-2, with 8 bases identical to TRBD2. The J segment lost 7 bases and the V segment lost 8 bases, leaving 15 bases of the junction unmatched. The CDR3 has 16 amino acids. CDR3 protein: CASSNSPGLEIGELFF. The CDR3 DNA follows: TGTGCCAGCTCAAATTCTCCGGGACTAGAAATCGGGGAGCTGTTTTTT.

In this sample, this clonotype turned up a few times. The chain combines TRBV27 with TRBJ2-7; TRBD1 aligns across 9 bases. This CDR3 region has 13 residues. J lost 8 bases, V lost 5 bases, and 7 bases had no gene match. CDR1 is MNHEY and CDR2 is SMNVEV in the germline V gene (reference sequence). The CDR3: CASSPLQGAQQYF. In nucleotides, the CDR3 is TGTGCCAGCAGTCCCTTACAGGGGGCTCAGCAGTACTTC.

This chain connects TRBV6-1 to TRBJ2-7; TRBD1 agrees at 9 bases. Germline assignment: CDR1 MNHNS and CDR2 SASEGT. This CDR3 is built from 15 residues. The V gene end was trimmed by 1 base and the J gene end by 3 bases; junction bases not matched to a gene: 4. The CDR3 DNA reads as TGTGCCAGCAGTGAAGAGGTGACAGGGGGCTACGAGCAGTACTTC. Its translation: CASSEEVTGGYEQYF.

This clonotype was counted between two and nine times. The chain is built from TRBV29-1 and TRBJ2-7; TRBD2 agrees at 7 bases. The CDR3 consists of 13 residues. From germline, CDR1 is SQVTM and CDR2 ANQGSEA. Losses at the gene ends were 4 bases for V and 5 bases for J; bases not matched to a gene: 8. The CDR3 DNA reads as TGCAGCGTTGGAAGGGCGGGAGCGAACGAGCAGTACTTC. This encodes CSVGRAGANEQYF.

This clonotype has more than one count but fewer than ten. The V call is TRBV6-1, the J call TRBJ1-1; D is undetermined. Trimming removed 2 bases at V and 1 base at J, with 8 bases between. In germline, CDR1 is MNHNS, CDR2 SASEGT. This CDR3 has 14 amino acids. The CDR3 nucleotides read TGTGCCAGCAGTGAAATGATCGGGAACACTGAAGCTTTCTTT. Encoded protein: CASSEMIGNTEAFF.